The 2 T cell receptor beta chains presented below share a single source sample, sequenced in a study of blood T cell repertoires in COVID-19. Measured with immunoSEQ multiplex PCR; TCRdb has only the in-frame clones, and not every one. The sample lists a few hundred thousand clones, 65% to 90% seen once, with around 4.7% in the top ten. Specimen: peripheral blood. The source is a human donor in a cohort sampled during active COVID-19.

The chain couples TRBV9 to TRBJ2-2; D is perhaps TRBD1 (5 bases). The CDR3 is 14 residues long. Deletions cut 0 bases from V and 6 bases from J, with 9 bases between. Germline CDR1 and CDR2: SGDLS and YYNGEE. This CDR3 reads CASSVVVGAGELFF. For the CDR3, the DNA is TGTGCCAGCAGCGTAGTGGTAGGGGCCGGGGAGCTGTTTTTT.

The chain recombines TRBV28 with TRBJ1-2; TRBD1 might be the D (5 bases). Germline-derived CDR1 and CDR2 are MDHEN and SYDVKM. The CDR3 contains 12 residues. The CDR3 loop reads CALGQTNYGYTF. CDR3 bases: TGTGCTCTGGGGCAGACTAACTATGGCTACACCTTC.